This passage covers 23 T cell receptor beta chains from one sample sequenced in a study of T cells in women clearing cervical HPV infection. Data came from immunoSEQ multiplex PCR; TCRdb stores just in-frame clones and leaves some out. The listing records fewer than 30,000 clones. Material: blood buffy coat. Receptors originate from a woman aged 18 to 75 with a cervical HPV16 infection that either progressed to CIN3+ or cleared (not recorded which).

A word on this clone: Coverage ceases 3 residues before the CDR3 finishes, and the germline J gene fills in the end. The V and J genes are TRBV19 and TRBJ2-5; 12 bases map to TRBD2. J was trimmed by 5 bases and V by 4 bases; bases with no gene match: 8. The CDR3 totals 16 residues. Germline V CDR1 and CDR2: LNHDA, SQIVND (reference sequence). Here the CDR3 reads CASSTRTSGTRETQYF. The CDR3 DNA, read in part, is TGTGCCAGTAGTACCCGGACTAGCGGGACCCGGGAGACC.

About this clone: Germline is not matched at one junction end, which may reflect a read error. The read falls 3 residues short of the CDR3 end, and the missing part is taken from the germline J gene. The chain links TRBV4-2 to TRBJ2-4; 8 nucleotides line up with TRBD2. CDR1 and CDR2 from the germline V gene are LGHNA and YNFKEQ. The CDR3 has 13 amino acids. CDR3 bases read: TGCGCCAGCAGCCAAGATCAGAGCGGGAGT. Residues: CASSQDQSGS. In full, the CDR3 is CASSQDQSGSQYF.

Worth noting for this clone: The CDR3 end lies 3 residues beyond the end of the read and is filled in from the germline J gene. The chain carries TRBV11-3 and TRBJ2-5, with D unclear. This CDR3 comprises 12 residues. Trimming stripped 5 bases from V and 5 bases from J, with 9 bases between. Germline values: CDR1 SGHNT, CDR2 YENEEA. Incomplete CDR3 DNA: TGTGCCAGCAGCGCCGCTCGGGAGACC. Translation gives CASSAARET. The full CDR3 is CASSAARETQYF.

About this clone itself: Coverage ceases 3 residues before the CDR3 finishes, and the germline J gene fills in the end. The V call is TRBV7-8, the J call TRBJ1-5, with 8 bases fitting TRBD1. Germline CDR1 SGHVS, CDR2 FQNEAQ. This CDR3 has 15 amino acids. V lost 5 bases, J lost 4 bases, and 7 bases stayed unmatched. The part of the CDR3 DNA that was read is TGTGCCAGCAGCCCTCGGACAGGGCTTAATCAGCCC. It translates to CASSPRTGLNQP. The complete CDR3 reads CASSPRTGLNQPQHF.

The chain's CDR3 is CASGRGDRGWNEQFF. The sequenced CDR3 bases are TGTGCTAGTGGCCGGGGGGACAGGGGGTGGAATGAG. V gene TRBV12-5 combines with J gene TRBJ2-1; TRBD1 matches at 11 bases. The read terminates 3 residues ahead of where the CDR3 ends, so the germline J gene completes it. After removal of 6 bases from V and 7 bases from J, the junction contained 8 bases not matched to a gene. This CDR3 is 15 amino acids long. In germline, CDR1 is LGHNT, CDR2 FRNRAP.

Of note for this clone: The CDR3 end falls 3 residues outside the read, so it is completed with the germline J gene. The chain links TRBV2 to TRBJ2-3; 9 bases fit TRBD2. With V trimmed by 0 bases and J by 2 bases, 12 bases remained unmatched. Germline V CDR1 and CDR2: SNHLY, FYNNEI. The length of the CDR3 is 19 residues. The CDR3 bases that were read are TGTGCCAGCAGTGAAGCGAGCTTGGCTAGCGGGGTGATCACAGATACG. Translated: CASSEASLASGVITDT. The full CDR3 is CASSEASLASGVITDTQYF.

Note on this clone: The read stops 3 residues short of the end of the CDR3; the missing end is completed from the germline J gene. The chain carries TRBV5-6 and TRBJ1-2; a weak D match, TRBD1 (6 bases). The germline V gene encodes CDR1 SGHDT and CDR2 YYEEEE. The CDR3 covers 13 residues. V was shortened by 4 bases and J by 4 bases, with 11 bases between the two germline ends. CDR3 sequence reads: CASSLGQLYGYTF. The part of the CDR3 DNA that was read is TGTGCCAGCAGCCTAGGACAGCTCTATGGC. The whole variable domain, filled in from reference TRBV5-6 and TRBJ1-2, reads DAGVTQSPTHLIKTRGQQVTLRCSPKSGHDTVSWYQQALGQGPQFIFQYYEEEERQRGNFPDRFSGHQFPNYSSELNVNALLLGDSALYLCASSLGQLYGYTFGSGTRLTVV.

Turning to this clone: The junction departs from the called germline gene at one end, perhaps through a read error. Additional DNA sequences in this sample encode the identical CDR3. The CDR3 region is CASSESFNQPQHF. The part of the CDR3 DNA that was read is TGTGCCAGCAGTGAAAGCTTCAATCAACCC. The chain combines TRBV6-1 with TRBJ1-5; no clear D. The DNA ends 3 residues before the CDR3 does, and the rest of the CDR3 is filled in from the germline J gene. In germline, CDR1 is MNHNS, CDR2 SASEGT. This CDR3 is 13 amino acids long.

A word on this clone: The read terminates 3 residues ahead of where the CDR3 ends, so the germline J gene completes it. This chain joins TRBV2 and TRBJ2-2; D is tentatively TRBD1 or TRBD2 (5 bases each). Germline assignment: CDR1 SNHLY and CDR2 FYNNEI. The CDR3 contains 12 residues. Trimming took 6 bases from V and 7 from J, leaving 9 bases between them. This chain's CDR3 is CASRRGNGELFF. The CDR3 DNA, read in part, is TGTGCCAGCAGGAGGGGTAACGGGGAG.

A note on this clone: Read sequence stops 3 residues before the CDR3 end, and the germline J gene provides the missing end. The chain joins TRBV5-4 to TRBJ2-7, with D hard to call. Trimming pared 2 bases from V and 2 bases from J, leaving 2 bases between. Germline CDR1 and CDR2: SGHNT and YYREEE (reference sequence). CDR3 length: 11 residues. The sequenced part of the CDR3 DNA is TGTGCCAGCAGCTTCGCCTACGAG. It specifies CASSFAYE. The full CDR3 protein reads CASSFAYEQYF.

On this clone itself: The read terminates 3 residues ahead of where the CDR3 ends, so the germline J gene completes it. The chain is built from TRBV18 and TRBJ1-2, with 8 positions matching TRBD1. The CDR3 consists of 15 residues. The trim removed 3 bases at V and 3 bases at J, leaving 6 bases unmatched. Germline V gives CDR1 KGHSH, CDR2 LQKENI. The covered CDR3 bases are TGTGCCAGCTCACCTGGACAGGGAATGGACTATGGC. It translates to CASSPGQGMDYG. The entire CDR3 protein reads CASSPGQGMDYGYTF.

Notes on this clone: The sequenced fragment ends 3 residues before the CDR3 boundary, so the rest is inferred from the germline J gene. Other DNA sequences within the sample encode an identical CDR3. The V gene is TRBV30, the J gene TRBJ1-3; no definite D call. The V end lost 2 bases, the J end lost 0 bases, and 8 bases lay between the germline ends. CDR1 and CDR2 from the germline V gene are GTSNPN and SVGIG (reference sequence). CDR3 size: 14 residues. The sequenced CDR3 bases are TGTGCCTGGAGTATCGGGTTCTCTGGAAACACC. It is translated as CAWSIGFSGNT. The entire CDR3 sequence reads CAWSIGFSGNTIYF.

As concerns this clone: The junction differs from germline at one of its ends, possibly a read error. The CDR3 end lies 3 residues beyond the end of the read and is filled in from the germline J gene. The chain combines TRBV7-9 with TRBJ1-2; the D gene is possibly TRBD1 (6 bases). Germline V gene lookup returns CDR1 SEHNR and CDR2 FQNEAQ (reference sequence). The CDR3 sequence is 14 residues long. The CDR3 loop is CSSSLGQSLYEYTF. CDR3 DNA, as far as it was read: TGTTCCAGCAGCTTAGGACAGAGCCTCTACGAG.

In the case of this clone: The CDR3 end falls 3 residues outside the read, so it is completed with the germline J gene. This chain joins TRBV19 and TRBJ2-5; 10 positions match TRBD2. Unmatched junction bases numbered 4, after V lost 4 bases and J lost 5 bases. Per germline, CDR1 LNHDA and CDR2 SQIVND (reference sequence). The CDR3 has 14 amino acids. The CDR3 bases that were read are TGTGCCAGTAGTAGTCTAGCGGGGGTTGAGACC. The encoded protein is CASSSLAGVET. The whole CDR3 region reads CASSSLAGVETQYF.

The CDR3 DNA, read in part, is TGTGCCAGTAGTGCTAGGGACAGCGTCGAA. Translated: CASSARDSVE. The CDR3 in its entirety is CASSARDSVEAFF. The V gene is TRBV19, the J gene TRBJ1-1; 7 bases map to TRBD1. The read falls 3 residues short of the CDR3 end, and the missing part is taken from the germline J gene. Per the germline V gene, CDR1 is LNHDA and CDR2 is SQIVND (reference sequence). There are 13 residues in the CDR3. Full variable domain (missing parts from reference TRBV19 and TRBJ1-1): DGGITQSPKYLFRKEGQNVTLSCEQNLNHDAMYWYRQDPGQGLRLIYYSQIVNDFQKGDIAEGYSVSREKKESFPLTVTSAQKNPTAFYLCASSARDSVEAFFGQGTRLTVV.

As regards this clone: At one end, the junction sequence differs from germline, possibly due to a read error. The read finishes 3 residues shy of the CDR3 end, and the germline J gene is used to complete it. Other DNA variants within this sample encode the same CDR3. The chain links TRBV5-1 to TRBJ1-3, with D possibly being TRBD1 (5 bases). The CDR3 is 15 residues long. Germline CDR1 is SGHRS and CDR2 is YFSETQ. The CDR3 sequence: CASSLFPVGGNTIYF. The CDR3 DNA, read in part, is TGCGCCAGCAGCTTGTTCCCGGTCGGGGGAAACACA.

As to this clone: The CDR3 end is not reached by the read, which stops 3 residues before it; the germline J gene fills it in. The gene calls are TRBV20-1 and TRBJ1-5; 9 bases match TRBD1. The CDR3 runs 16 residues. Germline loops: CDR1 DFQATT, CDR2 SNEGSKA (reference sequence). V lost 3 bases and J lost 1; bases outside the gene matches: 7. The sequenced CDR3 bases are TGCAGTGCTAGCTTTGGACAGGGGCTGAGCAATCAGCCC. Encoded protein: CSASFGQGLSNQP. The CDR3 in full is CSASFGQGLSNQPQHF.

For this clone: The read finishes 3 residues shy of the CDR3 end, and the germline J gene is used to complete it. The chain carries TRBV12-5 and TRBJ2-2; TRBD1 aligns across 8 bases. There are 16 residues in the CDR3. Germline V gene data show CDR1 as LGHNT and CDR2 as FRNRAP. V lost 2 bases, J lost 3 bases, and 5 bases stayed unmatched. The covered CDR3 bases are TGTGCTAGTGGTTTGCCCCAGGGGGCGCACACCGGGGAG. Amino acids: CASGLPQGAHTGE. The full CDR3 protein is CASGLPQGAHTGELFF. The variable domain in full, completed from reference TRBV12-5 and TRBJ2-2, reads DARVTQTPRHKVTEMGQEVTMRCQPILGHNTVFWYRQTMMQGLELLAYFRNRAPLDDSGMPKDRFSAEMPDATLATLKIQPSEPRDSAVYFCASGLPQGAHTGELFFGEGSRLTVL.

With regard to this clone: The CDR3 extends 3 residues past the end of the read, so its final part is completed from the germline J gene. V is TRBV7-6 and J is TRBJ1-1, with 7 positions matching TRBD1. V shed 5 bases and J 1 base; nucleotides not matched to a gene: 4. Germline V gene data show CDR1 as SGHVS and CDR2 as FNYEAQ. This CDR3 region has 14 residues. The sequenced CDR3 bases are TGTGCCAGCAGCCTCGGGACAGAGAACACTGAA. Residues: CASSLGTENTE. The full CDR3 protein reads CASSLGTENTEAFF.

Details on this clone: The read stops 3 residues short of the end of the CDR3; the missing end is completed from the germline J gene. The rearrangement uses TRBV12-3 or TRBV12-4 and TRBJ2-1; the match to TRBD2 covers 9 bases. The ends lost 1 base at V and 8 bases at J; junction bases unmatched: 6. This CDR3 region has 15 residues. The CDR3 sequence is CASSLGSGRIDEQFF. The DNA read from the CDR3 is TGTGCCAGCAGTTTAGGGAGCGGGAGGATAGATGAG.

A word on this clone: Read coverage stops 3 residues before the CDR3 terminus; the germline J gene supplies the remainder. The rearrangement joins TRBV6-1 to TRBJ1-6; 10 nucleotides agree with TRBD1. The CDR3 contains 14 residues. Germline V lookup: CDR1 MNHNS, CDR2 SASEGT. Trimming at V came to 4 bases and at J to 10 bases, leaving 4 bases not matched to a gene. Partial CDR3 DNA: TGTGCCAGCAGTGGACAGGGGGCTGGATCACCC. Amino acids: CASSGQGAGSP. The CDR3, in full, reads CASSGQGAGSPLHF.

Regarding this clone: The read is 3 residues too short to cover the CDR3 end, so that end is filled in from the germline J gene. The chain is built from TRBV7-2 and TRBJ1-1; D ambiguous. The length of the CDR3 is 13 residues. From germline, CDR1 is SGHTA and CDR2 FQGNSA. CDR3: CASSTNAAGEAFF. The CDR3 bases that were read are TGTGCCAGCAGCACTAACGCGGCCGGCGAA.

Points on this clone: The read halts 3 residues ahead of the CDR3 end, with the missing end drawn from the germline J gene. V is TRBV23-1 and J is TRBJ2-7; possible D gene TRBD1, 6 bases. TRBV23-1 is an ORF, and what it does is uncertain. The CDR3 has 15 amino acids. V was shortened by 6 bases and J by 2 bases, with 17 bases between the two germline ends. The CDR3 bases that were read are TGCGCCAGCAGCAACCAACAGGGTGTAACCTACGAG. It encodes CASSNQQGVTYE. The CDR3 in full is CASSNQQGVTYEQYF.